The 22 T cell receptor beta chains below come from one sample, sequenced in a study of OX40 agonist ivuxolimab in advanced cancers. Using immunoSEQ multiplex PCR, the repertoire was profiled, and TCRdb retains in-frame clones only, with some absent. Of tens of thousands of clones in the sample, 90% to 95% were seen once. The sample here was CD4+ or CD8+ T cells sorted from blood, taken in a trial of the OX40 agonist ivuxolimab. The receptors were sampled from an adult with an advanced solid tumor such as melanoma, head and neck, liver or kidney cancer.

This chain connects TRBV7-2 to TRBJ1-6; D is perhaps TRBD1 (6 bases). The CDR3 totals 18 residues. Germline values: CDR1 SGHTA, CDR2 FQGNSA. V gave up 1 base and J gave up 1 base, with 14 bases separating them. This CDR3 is CASSLDGGGASYNSPLHF. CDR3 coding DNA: TGTGCCAGCAGCTTAGATGGGGGGGGCGCGTCCTATAATTCACCCCTCCACTTT.

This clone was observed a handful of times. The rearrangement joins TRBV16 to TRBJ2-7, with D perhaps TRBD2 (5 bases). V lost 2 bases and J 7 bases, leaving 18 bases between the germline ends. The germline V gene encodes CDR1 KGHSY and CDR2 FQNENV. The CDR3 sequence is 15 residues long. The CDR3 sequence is CASSQGEWKTREQYF. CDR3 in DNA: TGTGCCAGCAGCCAAGGGGAGTGGAAGACGCGGGAGCAGTACTTC.

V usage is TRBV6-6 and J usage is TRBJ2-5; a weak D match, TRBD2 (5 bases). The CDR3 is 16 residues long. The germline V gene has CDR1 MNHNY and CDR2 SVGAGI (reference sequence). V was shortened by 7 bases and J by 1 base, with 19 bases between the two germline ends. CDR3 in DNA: TGTGCCAGCACCATAGGAGGAAGCGGCCTCCAAGAGACCCAGTACTTC. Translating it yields CASTIGGSGLQETQYF.

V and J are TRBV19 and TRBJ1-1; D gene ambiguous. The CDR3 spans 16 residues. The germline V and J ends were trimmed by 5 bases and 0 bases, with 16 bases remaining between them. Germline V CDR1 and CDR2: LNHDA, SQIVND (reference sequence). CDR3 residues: CASSDFGEHVNTEAFF. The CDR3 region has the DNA TGTGCCAGTAGTGACTTTGGGGAACACGTGAACACTGAAGCTTTCTTT.

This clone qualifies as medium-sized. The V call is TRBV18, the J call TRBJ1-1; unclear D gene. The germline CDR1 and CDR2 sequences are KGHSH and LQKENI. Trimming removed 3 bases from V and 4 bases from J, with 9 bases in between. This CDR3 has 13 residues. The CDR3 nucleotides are TGTGCCAGCTCACCCGGGGTTGGCACTGAAGCTTTCTTT. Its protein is CASSPGVGTEAFF.

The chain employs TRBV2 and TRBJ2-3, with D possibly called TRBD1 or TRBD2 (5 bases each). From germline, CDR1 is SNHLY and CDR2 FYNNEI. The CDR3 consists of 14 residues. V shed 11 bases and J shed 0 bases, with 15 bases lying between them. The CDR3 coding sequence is TGTGCCGGACTCCCGGGGCATAGCACAGATACGCAGTATTTT. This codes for CAGLPGHSTDTQYF.

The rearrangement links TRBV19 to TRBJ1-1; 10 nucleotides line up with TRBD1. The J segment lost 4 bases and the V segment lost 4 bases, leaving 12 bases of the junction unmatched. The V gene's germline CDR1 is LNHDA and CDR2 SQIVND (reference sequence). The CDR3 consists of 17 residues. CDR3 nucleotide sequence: TGTGCCAGTAGTACCCTTGACAGGGGGCATATCTTCACTGAAGCTTTCTTT. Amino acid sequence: CASSTLDRGHIFTEAFF.

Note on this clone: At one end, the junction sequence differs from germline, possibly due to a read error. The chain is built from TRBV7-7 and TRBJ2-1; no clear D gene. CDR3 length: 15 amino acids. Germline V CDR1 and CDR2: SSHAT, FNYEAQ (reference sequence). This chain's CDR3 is CASSLPRGRGGEQFF. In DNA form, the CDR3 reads TGTGCTAGCAGCTTACCGCGTGGGCGCGGTGGTGAGCAGTTCTTC.

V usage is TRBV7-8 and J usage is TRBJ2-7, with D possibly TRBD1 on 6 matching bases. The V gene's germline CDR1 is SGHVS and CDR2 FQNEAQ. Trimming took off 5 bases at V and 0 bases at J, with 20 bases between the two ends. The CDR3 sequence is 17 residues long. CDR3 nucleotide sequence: TGTGCCAGCAGCCCTCTGGGGGACATATGGAGCTCCTACGAGCAGTACTTC. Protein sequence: CASSPLGDIWSSYEQYF.

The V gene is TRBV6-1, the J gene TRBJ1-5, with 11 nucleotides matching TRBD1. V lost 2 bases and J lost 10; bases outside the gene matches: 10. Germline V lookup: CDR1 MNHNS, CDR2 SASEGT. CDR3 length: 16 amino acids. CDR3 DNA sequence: TGTGCCAGCAGTGAACCCTTGGACAGGGGGCTTGGCCCCCAGCATTTT. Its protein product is CASSEPLDRGLGPQHF.

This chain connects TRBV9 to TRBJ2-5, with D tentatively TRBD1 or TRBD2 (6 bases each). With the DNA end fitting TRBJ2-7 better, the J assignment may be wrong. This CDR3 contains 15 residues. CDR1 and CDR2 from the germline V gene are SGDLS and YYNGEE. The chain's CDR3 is CASSRAEGGVYEQYF. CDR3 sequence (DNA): TGTGCCAGCAGCAGAGCGGAGGGGGGCGTGTACGAGCAGTACTTC.

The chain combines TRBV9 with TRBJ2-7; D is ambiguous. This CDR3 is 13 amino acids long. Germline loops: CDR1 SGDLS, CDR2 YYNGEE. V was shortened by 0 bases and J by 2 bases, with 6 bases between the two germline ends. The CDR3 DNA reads TGTGCCAGCAGCGTAGGTGTTGCCTACGAGCAGTACTTC. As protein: CASSVGVAYEQYF.

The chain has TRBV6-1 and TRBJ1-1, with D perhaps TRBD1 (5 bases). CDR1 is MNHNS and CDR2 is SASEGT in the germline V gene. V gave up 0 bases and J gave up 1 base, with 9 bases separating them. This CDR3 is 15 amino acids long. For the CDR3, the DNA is TGTGCCAGCAGTGAAGCGCTCGGGGGGAACACTGAAGCTTTCTTT. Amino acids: CASSEALGGNTEAFF.

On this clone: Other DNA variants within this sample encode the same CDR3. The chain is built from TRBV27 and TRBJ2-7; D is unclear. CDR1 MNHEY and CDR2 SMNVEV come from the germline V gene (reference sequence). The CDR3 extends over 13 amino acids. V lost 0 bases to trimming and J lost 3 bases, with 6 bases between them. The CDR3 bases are TGTGCCAGCAGTTTATCTGCCAGCTACGAGCAGTACTTC. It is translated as CASSLSASYEQYF.

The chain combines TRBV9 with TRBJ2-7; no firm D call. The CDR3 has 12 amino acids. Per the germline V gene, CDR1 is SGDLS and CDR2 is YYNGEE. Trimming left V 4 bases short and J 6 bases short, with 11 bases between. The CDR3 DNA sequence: TGTGCCAGCAGCCCCCCAGGTGCCGAGCAGTACTTC. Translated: CASSPPGAEQYF.

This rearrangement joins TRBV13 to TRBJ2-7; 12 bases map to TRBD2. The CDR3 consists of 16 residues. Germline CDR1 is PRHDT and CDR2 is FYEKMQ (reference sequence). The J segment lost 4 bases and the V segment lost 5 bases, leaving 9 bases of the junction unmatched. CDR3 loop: CASSPETSGGTYEQYF. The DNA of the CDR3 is TGTGCCAGCAGCCCCGAGACTAGCGGGGGTACTTACGAGCAGTACTTC.

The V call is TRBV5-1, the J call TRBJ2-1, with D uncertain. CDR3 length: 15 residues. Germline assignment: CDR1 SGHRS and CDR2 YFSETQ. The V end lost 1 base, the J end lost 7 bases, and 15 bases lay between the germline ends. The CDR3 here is CASSLTYSRVNEQFF. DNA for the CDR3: TGCGCCAGCAGCTTGACTTATTCACGGGTTAATGAGCAGTTCTTC.

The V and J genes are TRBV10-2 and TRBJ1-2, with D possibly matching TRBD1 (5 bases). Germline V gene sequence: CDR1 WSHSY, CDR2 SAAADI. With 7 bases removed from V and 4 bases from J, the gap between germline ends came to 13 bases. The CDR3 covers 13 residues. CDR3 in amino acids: CASNFDRGYGYTF. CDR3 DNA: TGCGCCAGCAACTTCGACAGAGGCTATGGCTACACCTTC.

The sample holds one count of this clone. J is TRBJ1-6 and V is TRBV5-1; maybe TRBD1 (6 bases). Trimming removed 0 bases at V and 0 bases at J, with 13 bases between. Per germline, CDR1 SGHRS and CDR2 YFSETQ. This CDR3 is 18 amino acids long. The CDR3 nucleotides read TGCGCCAGCAGCTTGGTTGGGACACGGAGCTCCTATAATTCACCCCTCCACTTT. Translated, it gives CASSLVGTRSSYNSPLHF.

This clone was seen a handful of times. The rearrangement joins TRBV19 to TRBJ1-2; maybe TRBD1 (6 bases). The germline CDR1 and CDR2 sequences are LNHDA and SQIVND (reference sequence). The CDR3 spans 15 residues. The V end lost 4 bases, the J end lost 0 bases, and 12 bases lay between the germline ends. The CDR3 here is CASSTPHRANYGYTF. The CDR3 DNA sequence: TGTGCCAGTAGTACCCCCCACAGGGCTAACTATGGCTACACCTTC.

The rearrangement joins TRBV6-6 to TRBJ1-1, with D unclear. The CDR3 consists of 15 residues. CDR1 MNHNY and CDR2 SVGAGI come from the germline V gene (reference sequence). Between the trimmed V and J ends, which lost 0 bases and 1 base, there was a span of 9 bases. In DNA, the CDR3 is TGTGCCAGCAGTTACTCGACCAGCCCGAACACTGAAGCTTTCTTT. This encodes CASSYSTSPNTEAFF.

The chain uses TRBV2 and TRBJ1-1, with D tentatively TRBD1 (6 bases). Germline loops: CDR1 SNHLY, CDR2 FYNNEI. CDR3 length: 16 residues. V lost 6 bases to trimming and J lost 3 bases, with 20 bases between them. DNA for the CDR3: TGTGCCAGCAGCCTTGCGTCGGGGGAGGGGGACACTGAAGCTTTCTTT. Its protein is CASSLASGEGDTEAFF.